This TCR beta chain was profiled in a study of T cell responses to AZD1222 COVID-19 vaccine. Study-wide points: Seropositive AZD1222 recipients at baseline numbered only five to seven.

Libraries were prepared by immunoSEQ multiplex PCR; TCRdb keeps only in-frame clonotypes and omits some of them. The data contain tens of thousands of clones, 84% of them seen just once; the ten biggest clones take up roughly 10%. With regard to this clone: No antigen is known for it.

CDR1 MNHEY and CDR2 SVGAGI come from the germline V gene. V was pared by 7 bases and J by 1 base, with 4 bases of the junction left unmatched. This CDR3 is 15 amino acids long. Sample: peripheral blood, taken on day 0 of AZD1222 vaccination. The source is an adult in good health. J is TRBJ2-3 and V is TRBV6-5; 11 nucleotides agree with TRBD2. The CDR3 DNA is TGTGCCAGCACCAAGACTAGCGGGGGCACAGATACGCAGTATTTT. Encoded protein: CASTKTSGGTDTQYF.